This T cell receptor (beta chain) derives from a study of blood T cell repertoires in COVID-19. The authors' processing: Reference gene primers were amplified, and this amplification served to estimate nucleated cell counts. This table comes from immunoSEQ multiplex PCR, and its TCRdb copy is limited to in-frame clones, with some not included. V, J and clone size are taken as reported in that table, and D and trimming were inferred from the DNA itself. Found here are a few hundred thousand clones, about 90% of them singletons; the top ten hold roughly 1.2%. Germline V lookup: CDR1 SGHTA, CDR2 FQGNSA. J was trimmed by 5 bases and V by 7 bases; bases with no gene match: 6. This CDR3 comprises 14 residues. This clone was seen just once.

This sequence originates from a human donor in a cohort exposed to, infected with or recovered from COVID-19 (not recorded which). The donor label of this sample is uncertain. The V and J genes are TRBV7-2 and TRBJ2-3, with 10 bases that match TRBD2. The sample taken for sequencing was PBMCs or T cells enriched from blood (not recorded which). The CDR3 DNA follows: TGTGCCAGCATCGCTAGCGGGGGAAAAGATACGCAGTATTTT. This gives the protein CASIASGGKDTQYF.